Included here is one TCR beta chain sequence, with context. Its antigen is currently not known. No base qualities exist here, and no much larger clone lies one base off it. Using the deep immunoSEQ assay, multiplex PCR amplified TCR CDR3 regions from genomic DNA. Extracted genomic DNA from each cell subset was distributed evenly across all wells of several immunoSEQ 96-well plates, and each plate was treated as a replicate. For sorted subsets, about 210 ng of genomic DNA, equivalent to some 33,000 T cell genomes, went into each replicate PCR. The purified libraries were quantified using a Qubit 3.0 fluorometer, sized with a Bioanalyzer 2100, and then quantified again using the KAPA Library Quantification kit. A separate single-read 150-cycle Illumina NextSeq 550 flow cell was used to sequence each immunoSEQ 96-well plate. As for how the authors treated the data: Because only junctional sequences without quality scores were contained in the immunoSEQ output, filtering matching that applied to full-length reads could not be performed. Sequences were annotated with PyIR, a Python wrapper for IgBLAST v1.9, and V/J genes and CDR3 were assigned using IMGT germline references. Reads were filtered out if the reads had weak V/J assignments (E-value above 1e-6), no CDR3, stop codons, out-of-frame junctions, or ambiguous translated residues. A V3J clonotype was defined by an identical inferred V gene, J gene, and CDR3 amino acid sequence. Percentage overlap between repertoires was calculated by dividing the number of shared unique clonotypes by the size of the smaller repertoire. Three approaches were used to assess repertoire richness: RTK rarefaction, the Chao1 estimator, and Recon v2.1 estimates of unobserved clonotypes. OLGA was used to compute generation probabilities for all TCRbeta clonotypes that the gDNA method yielded from a handful of donors. Entries here come from immuneACCESS through TCRdb and include only in-frame sequences with V and J called. Some clones fail to appear in such tables; in the studies checked, an unresolved V gene covers under half of the shortfall, and the cause of the remainder is unknown. That table furnishes V, J and clone size, whereas the DNA furnished D and trimming. Within this sample are a few million clones, with under 97% of them counted one time only. Less than 0.15% of the sample is held by the ten biggest clonotypes.

This record belongs to a study of shared clonotypes between healthy human individuals (TCRdb year 2020). With regard to the full study: Two women and a few men aged 18 to 49 years were included in the cohort. Different laboratories and diverse techniques were used to prepare libraries and sequence TCR repertoires, to increase sequencing depth and limit assay-specific biases. Per donor, leukapheresis produced somewhere between about 0.94 and 8.9 billion PBMCs. Blood TCR repertoires of roughly 5 healthy adults were deeply sequenced to estimate repertoire size and the extent of clonotype sharing between individuals. For each donor, CD4 naive and CD4 memory were each run on three plates, CD8 naive on two plates, and CD8 memory on one plate. Broader findings and caveats from the paper: Sharing across a handful of donors was observed for 4.5% to 6.5% of naive CD4, 3% to 4% of naive CD8, 2.3% of memory CD4, and about 0.38% of memory CD8 clonotypes. Because the study included a small number of donors, the genetic and exposure-history diversity represented was limited. Naive subsets generally had larger estimated clonotype richness than memory subsets. Compared with non-shared clonotypes, the clonotypes found in all four sorted-subset donors had higher generation probabilities. Sampling was limited to blood, and TCR repertoires in tissue likely differ from TCR repertoires in blood. Pairwise subsampling led to the expectation that sequencing depth would affect the degree of clonotype sharing among donors. Incomplete sequencing was indicated by rarefaction of sorted-subset datasets, despite the large sequencing depth.

The donors were healthy, HIV-negative adults who had no recently reported acute infections or vaccinations. Every donor was a Caucasian adult residing in Nashville, Tennessee, USA. CD4+ T cells were enriched by magnetic negative selection; naive cells were then positively selected on CD45RA, and the negative fraction formed the memory subset. After blood collection by leukapheresis, PBMCs were isolated using Ficoll-Histopaque density gradient centrifugation and then cryopreserved in the vapor phase of liquid nitrogen. Purity and quantity of every magnetically sorted T cell population were checked by analytical flow cytometry. Genomic DNA was isolated from every sorted fraction and measured by UV absorbance on a Nanodrop 2000c. Trimming at the junction amounts to 1 base on V and 2 bases on J, and the germline ends lie 17 bases apart. The cysteine opens and the phenylalanine closes a CDR3 of 17 amino acids. Just CDR3 DNA is preserved here, 51 bases in frame from base 1. The germline V gene (reference sequence) yields SEHNR for CDR1 and FQNEAQ for CDR2.

Material for sequencing was naive CD4+ T cells sorted from blood. The label giving this sample's cell subset or site can be read as: CD45RA+ positively selected. The clonotype was recovered from a man younger than 30 in good health. This chain is built from TRBV7-9 and TRBJ2-5, with TRBD2 tentatively as D gene (5 bases match). The nucleotide sequence reads TGTGCCAGCAGCTTAGGACCCCTAGCCCCCGGTCAAGAGACCCAGTACTTC. This translates into CASSLGPLAPGQETQYF.